This T cell receptor beta chain is from a study of blood T cell repertoires in COVID-19. Germline V lookup: CDR1 ENHRY, CDR2 SYGVKD. The length of the CDR3 is 13 residues. Trimming took 5 bases from V and 4 from J; bases not matched to a gene: 4. Libraries were prepared by immunoSEQ multiplex PCR; TCRdb keeps only in-frame clonotypes and omits some of them. This sample has 240,000 or so clones, with 86% found just once. The source of this sequence is an elderly man with acute or convalescent COVID-19. The sequenced sample was peripheral blood. This rearrangement joins TRBV10-3 to TRBJ2-7; 8 nucleotides match TRBD2. In DNA form, the CDR3 reads TGTGCCATCAGTACCGGGACTAGTTACGAGCAGTACTTC. Residues: CAISTGTSYEQYF.